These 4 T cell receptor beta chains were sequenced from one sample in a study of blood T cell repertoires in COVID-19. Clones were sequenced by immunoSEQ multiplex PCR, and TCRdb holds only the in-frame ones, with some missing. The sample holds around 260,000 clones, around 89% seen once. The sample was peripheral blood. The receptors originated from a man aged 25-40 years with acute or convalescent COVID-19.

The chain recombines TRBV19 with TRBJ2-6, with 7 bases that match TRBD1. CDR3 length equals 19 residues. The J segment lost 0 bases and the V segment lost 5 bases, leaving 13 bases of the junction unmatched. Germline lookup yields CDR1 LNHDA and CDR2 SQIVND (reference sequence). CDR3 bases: TGTGCCAGTAGTCCTAGGGGGCAGGGTTCTGTCTCTGGGGCCAACGTCCTGACTTTC. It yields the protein CASSPRGQGSVSGANVLTF. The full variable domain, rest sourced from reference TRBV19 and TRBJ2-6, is DGGITQSPKYLFRKEGQNVTLSCEQNLNHDAMYWYRQDPGQGLRLIYYSQIVNDFQKGDIAEGYSVSREKKESFPLTVTSAQKNPTAFYLCASSPRGQGSVSGANVLTFGAGSRLTVL.

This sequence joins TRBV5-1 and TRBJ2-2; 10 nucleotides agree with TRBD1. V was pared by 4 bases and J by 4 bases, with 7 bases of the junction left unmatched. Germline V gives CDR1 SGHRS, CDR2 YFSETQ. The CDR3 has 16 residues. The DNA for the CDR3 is TGCGCCAGCAGCATGACAGGGGGCACGGTCACCGGGGAGCTGTTTTTT. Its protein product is CASSMTGGTVTGELFF.

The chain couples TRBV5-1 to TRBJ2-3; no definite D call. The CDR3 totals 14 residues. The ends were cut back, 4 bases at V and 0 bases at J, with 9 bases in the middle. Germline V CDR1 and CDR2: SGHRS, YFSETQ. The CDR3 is CASSPTHSTDTQYF. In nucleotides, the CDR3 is TGCGCCAGCAGCCCGACTCATAGCACAGATACGCAGTATTTT.

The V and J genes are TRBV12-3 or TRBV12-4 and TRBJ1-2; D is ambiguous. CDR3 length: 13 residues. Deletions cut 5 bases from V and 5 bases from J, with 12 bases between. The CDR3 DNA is TGTGCCAGCAGTGGCCGACGGGAATATGGCTACACCTTC. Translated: CASSGRREYGYTF.